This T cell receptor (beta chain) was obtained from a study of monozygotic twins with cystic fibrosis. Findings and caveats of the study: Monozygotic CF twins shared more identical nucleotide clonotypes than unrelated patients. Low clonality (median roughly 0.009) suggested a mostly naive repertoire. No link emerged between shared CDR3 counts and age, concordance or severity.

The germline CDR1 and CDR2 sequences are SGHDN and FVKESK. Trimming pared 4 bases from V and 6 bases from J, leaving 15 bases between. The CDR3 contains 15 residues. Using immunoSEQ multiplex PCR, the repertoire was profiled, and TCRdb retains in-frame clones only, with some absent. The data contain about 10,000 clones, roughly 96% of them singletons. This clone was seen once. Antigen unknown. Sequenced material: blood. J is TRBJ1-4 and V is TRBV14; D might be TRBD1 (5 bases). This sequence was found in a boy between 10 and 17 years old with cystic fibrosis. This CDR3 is CASSRRTREHEKLFF. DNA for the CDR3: TGTGCCAGCAGCCGACGGACACGGGAACATGAAAAACTGTTTTTT.